A single sample gave rise to the 8 T cell receptor beta chains below, sequenced in a study of CD8 T cells in ankylosing spondylitis. TCRdb re-analysed the 5' RACE reads in MiXCR, keeping a single row per CDR3 protein. The table lists a few hundred thousand distinct CDR3 sequences, less than 25% of them singletons. Sequenced input: blood, either unsorted or a sorted T cell fraction (not recorded which). The receptors derive from a female donor with ankylosing spondylitis or in good health (not recorded which).

The chain uses TRBV28 and TRBJ1-1; D unclear. The germline V and J ends were trimmed by 1 base and 5 bases, with 14 bases remaining between them. CDR3 size: 15 residues. Germline V gives CDR1 MDHEN, CDR2 SYDVKM. CDR3 loop: CASSLYTSRKTEAFF. As DNA, the CDR3 is TGTGCCAGCAGTTTATACACCTCCCGGAAGACTGAAGCTTTCTTT. The whole variable domain, remainder taken from reference TRBV28 and TRBJ1-1, is DVKVTQSSRYLVKRTGEKVFLECVQDMDHENMFWYRQDPGLGLRLIYFSYDVKMKEKGDIPEGYSVSREKKERFSLILESASTNQTSMYLCASSLYTSRKTEAFFGQGTRLTVV.

The chain combines TRBV4-3 with TRBJ2-2; 8 bases map to TRBD2. Germline trimming cut 3 bases from V and 0 bases from J; bases unmatched to any gene: 6. The length of the CDR3 is 17 residues. The germline V gene encodes CDR1 LGHNA and CDR2 YSLEER. The CDR3 nucleotides are TGCGCCAGCAGCCAGGCCGGGACTAGTGCGAACACCGGGGAGCTGTTTTTT. Encoded protein: CASSQAGTSANTGELFF.

The gene calls are TRBV4-3 and TRBJ2-3; 12 nucleotides match TRBD2. The CDR3 runs to 17 residues. J was trimmed by 3 bases and V by 3 bases; bases with no gene match: 7. In germline, CDR1 is LGHNA, CDR2 YSLEER. CDR3 loop: CASSHPRGLAGTDTQYF. DNA for the CDR3: TGCGCCAGCAGCCATCCCCGTGGACTAGCGGGAACAGATACGCAGTATTTT.

This sequence joins TRBV6-5 and TRBJ1-1; D not resolved. The CDR3 has 13 residues. Germline loops: CDR1 MNHEY, CDR2 SVGAGI. The germline V and J ends were trimmed by 0 bases and 3 bases, with 5 bases remaining between them. The CDR3 loop reads CASSYSTHTEAFF. CDR3 in DNA: TGTGCCAGCAGTTACTCGACACACACTGAAGCTTTCTTT.

V usage is TRBV12-3 or TRBV12-4 and J usage is TRBJ2-1; 11 positions match TRBD2. The CDR3 totals 14 residues. Trimming took 7 bases from V and 4 from J; bases not matched to a gene: 3. The CDR3, as DNA: TGTGCCAGCACGACTAGCGGGACATACAATGAGCAGTTCTTC. It codes for CASTTSGTYNEQFF.

The chain uses TRBV20-1 and TRBJ2-2, with TRBD2 identical over 7 bases. This CDR3 is built from 14 residues. Germline CDR1 reads DFQATT; CDR2 reads SNEGSKA (reference sequence). V trimming: 5 bases; J trimming: 3 bases; junction bases outside the gene matches: 6. In DNA, the CDR3 is TGCAGTGCTCCGCGGGAGCTCGACACCGGGGAGCTGTTTTTT. This sequence encodes CSAPRELDTGELFF.

This clonotype occurred many times. The V and J genes are TRBV20-1 and TRBJ2-5; 7 nucleotides align to TRBD2. Trimming took 0 bases from V and 3 from J; bases not matched to a gene: 10. CDR1 and CDR2 from the germline V gene are DFQATT and SNEGSKA (reference sequence). The CDR3 covers 16 residues. The CDR3: CSARDSRLADKETQYF. The DNA of the CDR3 is TGCAGTGCTAGAGATTCAAGACTAGCAGATAAAGAGACCCAGTACTTC.

This clonotype was observed a handful of times. The rearrangement joins TRBV5-5 to TRBJ2-1; 9 nucleotides agree with TRBD1. Trimming cost V 3 bases and J 7 bases; bases outside gene matches: 8. Looked up from germline, CDR1 is SGHKS and CDR2 is YYEKEE (reference sequence). This CDR3 comprises 15 residues. Here the CDR3 reads CASSSQGAIRNEQFF. The DNA for the CDR3 is TGTGCCAGCAGCTCACAGGGGGCGATTAGGAATGAGCAGTTCTTC.